This TCR beta chain was sequenced in a study of a mutant IDH1 vaccine in newly diagnosed glioma. Note on this clone: Its antigen is unknown.

Measured with immunoSEQ multiplex PCR; TCRdb has only the in-frame clones, and not every one. The sample records 30,000 to 35,000 clones, 85% to 90% being singletons. The time point denotes: week 47, end of study. In every dose of vaccine, 300 ug of mutant IDH1 20-mer peptide was given alongside topical imiquimod. V lost 3 bases and J 5 bases, leaving 3 bases between the germline ends. Germline V CDR1 and CDR2: SQVTM, ANQGSEA. The CDR3 loop spans 10 amino acids. The material was PBMCs, obtained from a glioma patient whose treatment included an IDH1 peptide vaccine. The receptor's source is a woman aged 25 to 39 with glioma. The rearrangement joins TRBV29-1 to TRBJ2-3; D is unclear. The CDR3 here is CSVEVDTQYF. The CDR3 DNA is TGCAGCGTTGAGGTAGATACGCAGTATTTT.